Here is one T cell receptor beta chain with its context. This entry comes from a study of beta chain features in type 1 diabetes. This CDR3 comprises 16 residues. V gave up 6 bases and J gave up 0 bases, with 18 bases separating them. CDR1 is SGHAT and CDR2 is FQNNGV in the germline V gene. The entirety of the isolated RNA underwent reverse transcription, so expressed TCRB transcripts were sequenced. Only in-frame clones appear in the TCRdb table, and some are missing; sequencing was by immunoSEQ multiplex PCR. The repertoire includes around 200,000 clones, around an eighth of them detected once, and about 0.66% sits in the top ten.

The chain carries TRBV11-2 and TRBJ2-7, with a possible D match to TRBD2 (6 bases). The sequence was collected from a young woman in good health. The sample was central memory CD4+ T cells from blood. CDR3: CASSLNGLFSSYEQYF. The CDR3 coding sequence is TGTGCCAGCAGTCTCAACGGACTATTTAGCTCCTACGAGCAGTACTTC.